The clone carrying this TCR beta chain was detected a few times. It was with 60 Vbeta and 13 Jbeta primers that the PCR ran. Using immunoSEQ multiplex PCR, the repertoire was profiled, and TCRdb retains in-frame clones only, with some absent. This table holds some 170,000 clones, 75% to 80% found once. CDR1 and CDR2 (germline): SGHDT, YYEEEE. The CDR3 runs to 13 residues. V was pared by 5 bases and J by 2 bases, with 4 bases of the junction left unmatched. This specimen belongs to a study of cytomegalovirus exposure and HLA in healthy donors. Material for sequencing was PBMCs. This TCR was sampled from a man aged 35-49 years in good health and CMV-seropositive. This chain connects TRBV5-6 to TRBJ2-7, with TRBD2 matching over 7 bases. CDR3 coding DNA: TGTGCCAGCAGGTCCGGGACTACCTACGAGCAGTACTTC. Amino acid sequence: CASRSGTTYEQYF.